This T cell receptor (beta chain) comes out of a study of tumor and adjacent non-tumor tissue in lung cancer. Study-level findings and limits: In normal lung, the top 100 clones were significantly more dominant than in tumor. Tumor tissue had significantly higher TCR diversity than normal lung.

The library came from three nested PCR rounds adapted from ARM-PCR protocols. TCRdb analysed the multiplex PCR reads with MiXCR anew, one entry per CDR3 protein. The repertoire includes about 200,000 distinct CDR3 sequences, roughly 70% of them detected once, and about 25% sits in the top ten. The template was RNA from unsorted bulk tissue. Donors were chemotherapy-naive, newly diagnosed lung cancer surgical patients in China, August–November 2014. Concerning this clonotype: Its antigen is unknown. The junction does not match germline at one end; this may be a read error.

The germline gives CDR1 DFQATT, CDR2 SNEGSKA (reference sequence). The CDR3 is 16 amino acids. The source is a man aged 55 to 70 with non-small cell lung cancer. The sample taken for sequencing was lung tumor tissue. The V gene is TRBV20-1, the J gene TRBJ2-5, with D tentatively TRBD2 (5 bases). The CDR3 sequence: CSARSFSEVLLETQNF. The CDR3 DNA sequence: TGCAGTGCTAGATCCTTCTCGGAGGTCCTACTAGAGACCCAGAACTTC.